A single sample is the source of the 6 T cell receptor beta chains below, sequenced in a study of early T cells in non-severe SARS-CoV-2 infection. TCRdb re-called the 5' RACE reads with MiXCR, one entry per CDR3 protein. The sample has some 96,000 distinct CDR3 sequences; 14% to 15% are singletons. The sample was whole blood. The receptors originated from an adult who was a healthcare worker with PCR-confirmed SARS-CoV-2 infection or an uninfected control (not recorded which).

The gene calls are TRBV7-2 and TRBJ2-3, with a tentative D call TRBD2 (6 bases). Germline assignment: CDR1 SGHTA and CDR2 FQGNSA. There are 12 residues in the CDR3. Trimming removed 4 bases from V and 11 bases from J, with 13 bases in between. CDR3 loop: CASSWMEGMQYF. The DNA of the CDR3 is TGTGCCAGCAGCTGGATGGAGGGAATGCAGTATTTT.

The sample holds a few counts of this clonotype. This chain connects TRBV10-1 to TRBJ2-1; D perhaps matches TRBD2 (7 bases). The V gene's germline CDR1 is WNHNN and CDR2 SYGVQD (reference sequence). The CDR3 is 12 residues long. The germline V and J ends were trimmed by 4 bases and 10 bases, with 11 bases remaining between them. CDR3 nucleotide sequence: TGCGCCAGCAGTGCCGGGGGGCCAGAGCAGTTCTTC. This encodes CASSAGGPEQFF.

This clonotype has ten or more counts. V is TRBV29-1 and J is TRBJ2-5; the match to TRBD2 covers 8 bases. The ends lost 6 bases at V and 1 base at J; junction bases unmatched: 10. The germline V gene has CDR1 SQVTM and CDR2 ANQGSEA. The CDR3 is made up of 15 amino acids. The CDR3 here is CSVVNAGGAQETQYF. For the CDR3, the DNA is TGCAGCGTCGTTAATGCCGGGGGGGCCCAAGAGACCCAGTACTTC.

This clonotype occurred many times. The rearrangement uses TRBV20-1 and TRBJ1-1, with D perhaps matching TRBD1 (6 bases). Germline lookup yields CDR1 DFQATT and CDR2 SNEGSKA (reference sequence). V was cut by 5 bases and J by 2 bases, with 18 bases left in between. The CDR3 is 15 residues long. The CDR3 DNA is TGCAGTGCTGGGGGATGGCGGGGGGCTAACACTGAAGCTTTCTTT. Translating it yields CSAGGWRGANTEAFF.

This clonotype occurred many times. The chain combines TRBV12-3 or TRBV12-4 with TRBJ1-2; tentative D call: TRBD1 (5 bases). The CDR3 has 14 residues. Trimming stripped 8 bases from V and 7 bases from J, with 20 bases between. CDR3 protein: CASARRQGPSGYTF. The CDR3 bases are TGTGCCAGCGCAAGACGTCAGGGACCAAGTGGCTACACCTTC.

This clonotype was picked up a small number of times. The chain is built from TRBV7-6 and TRBJ1-6, with 7 nucleotides matching TRBD1. The trim removed 5 bases at V and 3 bases at J, leaving 4 bases unmatched. Germline CDR1 SGHVS, CDR2 FNYEAQ. The CDR3 length is 15 residues. This CDR3 is CASSSRDSYNSPLHF. The CDR3, as DNA: TGTGCCAGCAGCAGCCGGGACAGCTATAATTCACCCCTCCACTTT.